Listed here are 4 T cell receptor beta chains from one sample, sequenced in a study of somatic mutations in T cells in chronic GVHD. Sequencing used immunoSEQ multiplex PCR; TCRdb keeps in-frame clones, though not all of them. The table records under 2,000 clones, around two thirds of them present only once. The sample consisted of CD8+ T cells from blood. Receptor source: a male patient in his 50s with chronic graft-versus-host disease. A subset of T cells may come from the graft donor.

Only a few counts were recorded for this clone. V usage is TRBV7-9 and J usage is TRBJ2-7; D call uncertain. V lost 1 base and J lost 2, with 6 bases in between. This CDR3 is built from 13 residues. Germline values: CDR1 SEHNR, CDR2 FQNEAQ (reference sequence). The CDR3 bases are TGTGCCAGCAGCTTAGGAGCTCCCTACGAGCAGTACTTC. This gives the protein CASSLGAPYEQYF.

The CDR3 bases are TGTGCCAGCAGCTTTGGGAGCACTGAAGCTTTCTTT. Amino acids: CASSFGSTEAFF. The chain has TRBV5-4 and TRBJ1-1, with D unresolved. The CDR3 is 12 amino acids. CDR1 is SGHNT and CDR2 is YYREEE in the germline V gene (reference sequence). V dropped 2 bases and J dropped 4 bases, with 6 bases sitting between them.

The J gene is TRBJ1-1, the V gene TRBV2, with D unclear. Germline CDR1 SNHLY, CDR2 FYNNEI. Trimming removed 8 bases from V and 6 bases from J, with 22 bases in between. The CDR3 is 15 amino acids. CDR3: CASSQSRGIDSEAFF. CDR3 sequence (DNA): TGTGCCAGCTCTCAAAGTCGGGGTATCGATTCTGAAGCTTTCTTT. Filled out from reference TRBV2 and TRBJ1-1, the complete variable domain reads EPEVTQTPSHQVTQMGQEVILRCVPISNHLYFYWYRQILGQKVEFLVSFYNNEISEKSEIFDDQFSVERPDGSNFTLKIRSTKLEDSAMYFCASSQSRGIDSEAFFGQGTRLTVV.

This clone was observed a single time. The chain has TRBV28 and TRBJ1-1, with D perhaps TRBD1 (6 bases). The CDR3 runs 16 residues. Trimming took 6 bases from V and 3 from J, leaving 20 bases between them. Germline V gene lookup returns CDR1 MDHEN and CDR2 SYDVKM. The CDR3 protein is CASSPIGRGPDTEAFF. The CDR3 region has the DNA TGTGCCAGCAGCCCGATTGGCAGGGGCCCCGACACTGAAGCTTTCTTT.